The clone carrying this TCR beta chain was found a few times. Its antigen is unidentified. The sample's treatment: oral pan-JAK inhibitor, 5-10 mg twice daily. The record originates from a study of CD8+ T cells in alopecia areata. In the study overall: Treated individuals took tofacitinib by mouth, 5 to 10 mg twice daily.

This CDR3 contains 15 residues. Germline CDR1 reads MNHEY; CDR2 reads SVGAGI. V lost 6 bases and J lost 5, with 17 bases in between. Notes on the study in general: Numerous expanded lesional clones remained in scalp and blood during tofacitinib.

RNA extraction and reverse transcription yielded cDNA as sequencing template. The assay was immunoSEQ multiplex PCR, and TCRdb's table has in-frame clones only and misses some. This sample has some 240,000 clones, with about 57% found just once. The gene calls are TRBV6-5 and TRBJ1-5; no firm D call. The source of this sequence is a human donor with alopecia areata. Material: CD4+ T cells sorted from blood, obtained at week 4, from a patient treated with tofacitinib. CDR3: CASSGDGGGYQPQHF. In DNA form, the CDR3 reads TGTGCCAGCAGCGGGGATGGTGGCGGATATCAGCCCCAGCATTTT.